This is a list of T cell receptor beta chains from one sample in a study of blood T cell repertoires in COVID-19. Libraries were prepared by immunoSEQ multiplex PCR; TCRdb keeps only in-frame clonotypes and omits some of them. The repertoire holds a few hundred thousand clones, with 85% as singletons. Sequencing input: peripheral blood. The receptors were sampled from a woman under 30 with acute or convalescent COVID-19. Both conserved end residues are trimmed from each CDR3. Clone size, where shown, is once, few, many, or a class for clones that have expanded.

cdr3_length: 15; clone_size: NA; v_call: TRBV28; cdr3_aa: ASSSLRLAGNQETQY
cdr3_length: 13; clone_size: NA; v_call: TRBV3-1/TRBV3-2; cdr3_aa: ASSLGTVGVYEQY
cdr3_length: 13; clone_size: medium-sized; v_call: TRBV14; cdr3_aa: ASSQTTGLSYGYT
cdr3_length: 17; clone_size: NA; v_call: TRBV7-2; cdr3_aa: ASSPGGGLAGASTDTQY
cdr3_length: 15; clone_size: few; v_call: TRBV27; cdr3_aa: ASSFKGAGGRGTEAF
cdr3_length: 11; clone_size: NA; v_call: TRBV11-2; cdr3_aa: ASSLWGAYEQY
cdr3_length: 9; clone_size: NA; v_call: TRBV13; cdr3_aa: ASSLLYGYT
cdr3_length: 16; clone_size: NA; v_call: TRBV19; cdr3_aa: ASSGTQPGELAKNIQY
cdr3_length: 11; clone_size: once; v_call: TRBV2; cdr3_aa: ASSQTENSPLH
cdr3_length: 14; clone_size: NA; v_call: TRBV30; cdr3_aa: AWTPPERGWIDTQY
cdr3_length: 9; clone_size: once; v_call: TRBV29-1; cdr3_aa: SVDLGNTIY
cdr3_length: 12; clone_size: NA; v_call: TRBV6-5; cdr3_aa: ASSYGQSGNTIY
cdr3_length: 13; clone_size: NA; v_call: TRBV19; cdr3_aa: ASSPSGGVQNTQY
cdr3_length: 9; clone_size: NA; v_call: TRBV12-3/TRBV12-4; cdr3_aa: ASLGDTEAF
cdr3_length: 13; clone_size: NA; v_call: TRBV27; cdr3_aa: ASSPRGPMNTEAF
cdr3_length: 13; clone_size: NA; v_call: TRBV6-5; cdr3_aa: ASRTTGQEGYGYT
cdr3_length: 10; clone_size: few; v_call: TRBV28; cdr3_aa: ASSSRNQPQH
cdr3_length: 13; clone_size: NA; v_call: TRBV21-1; cdr3_aa: ASSLLHGTIGTIY
cdr3_length: 15; clone_size: NA; v_call: TRBV9; cdr3_aa: ASSTGQGDGGANVLT
cdr3_length: 11; clone_size: NA; v_call: TRBV30; cdr3_aa: AWSGSLGDIQY
cdr3_length: 14; clone_size: NA; v_call: TRBV6-1; cdr3_aa: ASSEARRGGSDTQY
cdr3_length: 14; clone_size: NA; v_call: TRBV7-3; cdr3_aa: ASSSLLAGASYEQY
cdr3_length: 13; clone_size: NA; v_call: TRBV24-1; cdr3_aa: ATSDQGQNQETQY
cdr3_length: 12; clone_size: NA; v_call: TRBV21-1; cdr3_aa: ASSKGQGIDGYT
cdr3_length: 10; clone_size: once; v_call: TRBV6-2/TRBV6-3; cdr3_aa: ASSPKPNIQY
cdr3_length: 12; clone_size: NA; v_call: TRBV18; cdr3_aa: ASSRLGTNYEQY
cdr3_length: 9; clone_size: once; v_call: TRBV29-1; cdr3_aa: SAGRGAEAF
cdr3_length: 14; clone_size: NA; v_call: TRBV7-2; cdr3_aa: ASSSRRLAGVNEQY
cdr3_length: 12; clone_size: NA; v_call: TRBV3-1/TRBV3-2; cdr3_aa: ASRLGTGDTEAF